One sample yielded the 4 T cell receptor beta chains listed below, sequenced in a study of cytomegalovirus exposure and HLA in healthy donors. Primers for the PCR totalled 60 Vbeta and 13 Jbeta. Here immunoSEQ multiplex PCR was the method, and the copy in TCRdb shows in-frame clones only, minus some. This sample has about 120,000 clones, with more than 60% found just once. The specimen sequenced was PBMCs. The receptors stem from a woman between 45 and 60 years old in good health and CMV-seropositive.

In DNA, the CDR3 is TGTGCCAGCAGCTTAGCGCGGGAGTCCTATGGCTACACCTTC. Its protein is CASSLARESYGYTF. The chain recombines TRBV7-2 with TRBJ1-2; the D is unclear. Germline V gene lookup returns CDR1 SGHTA and CDR2 FQGNSA. V lost 0 bases, J lost 4 bases, and 9 bases lay in between. This CDR3 is built from 14 residues. Supplemented by reference TRBV7-2 and TRBJ1-2, the full variable domain reads GAGVSQSPSNKVTEKGKDVELRCDPISGHTALYWYRQSLGQGLEFLIYFQGNSAPDKSGLPSDRFSAERTGGSVSTLTIQRTQQEDSAVYLCASSLARESYGYTFGSGTRLTVV.

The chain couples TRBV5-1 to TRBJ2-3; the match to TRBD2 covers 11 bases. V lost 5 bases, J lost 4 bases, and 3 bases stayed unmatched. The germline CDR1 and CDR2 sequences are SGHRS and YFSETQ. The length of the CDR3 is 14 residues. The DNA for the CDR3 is TGCGCCAGCAGTACTAGCGGGGGTGCAGATACGCAGTATTTT. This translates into CASSTSGGADTQYF.

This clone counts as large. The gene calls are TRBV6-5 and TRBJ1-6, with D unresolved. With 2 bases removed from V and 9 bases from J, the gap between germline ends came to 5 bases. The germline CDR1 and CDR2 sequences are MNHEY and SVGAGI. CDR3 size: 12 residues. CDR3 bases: TGTGCCAGCAGTTACGGCACTTCACCCCTCCACTTT. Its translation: CASSYGTSPLHF.

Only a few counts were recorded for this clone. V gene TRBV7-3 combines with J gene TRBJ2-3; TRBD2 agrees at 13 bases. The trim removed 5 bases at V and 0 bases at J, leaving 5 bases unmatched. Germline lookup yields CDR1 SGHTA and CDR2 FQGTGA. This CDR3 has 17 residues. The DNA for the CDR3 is TGTGCCAGCAGCCCGGGACTAGCGGGGACTAGCACAGATACGCAGTATTTT. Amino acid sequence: CASSPGLAGTSTDTQYF.